This note documents a single T cell receptor beta chain sequence. Its antigen remains undetermined. Within one base of it there is no much larger clone, and no base qualities were kept. The data derive from a study of T-cell memory formation after mild COVID-19 (dated by TCRdb to the early 2020s). Background for the entire study: TCR sequence clusters from the two donors were largely donor specific. In two donors, T-cell clones that expanded and contracted after mild COVID-19 were tracked by sequencing TCRalpha and TCRbeta repertoires over time. The cohort comprised two young, previously healthy adult volunteers, one female and one male.

The CDR3 measures 14 amino acids from cysteine to phenylalanine. The CDR3 DNA has 42 bases and is translated from base 1. V drops 2 bases and J drops 1 base, leaving 5 bases in between. The CDR1 and CDR2 encoded by the germline V gene are MNHEY and SVGAGI. Broader findings and caveats from the paper: Some responding clones were detected in pre-infection memory, suggesting pre-existing cross-reactive memory T cells joined the SARS-CoV-2 response. Contracting CD4+ clones were located mainly in the CM and EM memory subsets, whereas CD8+ clones were found to be enriched in EMRA. SARS-CoV-2 specificity was not confirmed for the second-wave clones peaking on day 37. Balanced CD4/CD8 phenotypes were observed for clones contracting from day 15 to 85, whereas a bias towards CD4+ was observed for a second wave of clones expanding from day 15 to 37. The study covered only a couple of mild cases, and larger cohorts including severe cases with pre-infection samples were considered necessary.

Ficoll-Paque density gradient centrifugation was used to isolate PBMCs. The instrument given in TCRdb is Illumina NovaSeq 6000. Using 5'RACE with constant-segment primers, TCRalpha and TCRbeta cDNA libraries were constructed, with sample barcodes and unique molecular identifiers added in the process. RNA was extracted from every sample with Trizol reagent. Amplification of the libraries took two PCR steps, and the second step added a second sample barcode plus Illumina TruSeq adapters. Libraries were sequenced on an Illumina NovaSeq with 2 x 150 bp paired-end reads. As for the original processing: With migec v1.2.7, reads were demultiplexed and then collapsed into UMI-guided consensus sequences. Using mixcr v2.1.11, UMI consensuses were aligned to TRA and TRB V and J templates and then assembled into clonotypes. Clonotypes were classified as expanded or contracted when called significant by both edgeR and NoisET, with noise models trained on biological replicates. For edgeR calls, a false discovery rate-adjusted p below 0.01 and a log2 fold-change threshold of 1 were applied. PCA with hierarchical clustering of max-normalized trajectories of the 1000 most abundant clonotypes was used as exploratory dynamics analysis. Separately sequenced CD4+ and CD8+ repertoires were used to assign the CD4 or CD8 phenotype of responding clones. The public reads were reanalyzed by TCRdb: fastp trimming at Q25, MiXCR alignment, in-frame beta chains only. Entries are consolidated by CDR3 protein sequence, retaining the most common genes and DNA. The V and J calls were not made by the authors but by TCRdb's processing. The sample data list roughly 300,000 distinct CDR3 sequences, and 8.2% of these were observed just once. Approximately 22% of the sample lies in the top ten.

This receptor was identified in a man aged 18 to 30 who had mild COVID-19 (a few samples of this study predate the infection). The sample titles of this study are shuffled in the database, so cell type and time point are left out; the donor was told from shared clones. The sequenced material came from PBMCs or a T cell subset sorted from them (not recorded which). The sequence is built from TRBV6-5 and TRBJ2-2, with no reliable assignment of the D segment. The nucleotides are TGTGCCAGCAGTTACAGGCAGAACACCGGGGAGCTGTTTTTT. It specifies CASSYRQNTGELFF.